The rows below give T cell receptor beta chains drawn from one sample of a study of patients and donors after allogeneic stem cell transplantation. TCRdb reprocessed the RT-PCR reads via MiXCR and lists one record per CDR3 protein. The data show fewer than 500,000 distinct CDR3 sequences, 16% seen once. The sequencing sample was made of blood, either unsorted or a sorted T cell fraction (not recorded which). Receptor source: a human donor who was either an allogeneic HSCT recipient or a stem cell or donor lymphocyte infusion donor (not recorded which). It is not recorded whose cells these are; they may come from a transplant donor. Both conserved end residues are trimmed from each CDR3. Size is omitted from some rows. Given values are once, few, many or a class for expanded clones.

v_gene: TRBV12-3/TRBV12-4; abundance: .; j_gene: TRBJ2-2; CDR3aa: ASSPGQRTGELF
v_gene: TRBV6-1; abundance: .; j_gene: TRBJ2-3; CDR3aa: ASRRLAGGSDTQY
v_gene: TRBV29-1; abundance: few; j_gene: TRBJ2-7; CDR3aa: SSEDGYEQY
v_gene: TRBV29-1; abundance: .; j_gene: TRBJ1-2; CDR3aa: SAGTETYGYT
v_gene: TRBV6-5; abundance: .; j_gene: TRBJ2-5; CDR3aa: ASSYFRGATGETQY
v_gene: TRBV28; abundance: many; j_gene: TRBJ2-6; CDR3aa: ATTTDSGANVLT
v_gene: TRBV7-3; abundance: .; j_gene: TRBJ2-3; CDR3aa: ASRQNDLVGTDTQY
v_gene: TRBV2; abundance: .; j_gene: TRBJ1-1; CDR3aa: ASSEVGGSEAF
v_gene: TRBV5-6; abundance: .; j_gene: TRBJ1-3; CDR3aa: ASSLDRAGRSSGNTIY
v_gene: TRBV29-1; abundance: .; j_gene: TRBJ2-5; CDR3aa: SGTTVETQY
v_gene: TRBV20-1; abundance: .; j_gene: TRBJ2-7; CDR3aa: SACPQAYEQY
v_gene: TRBV20-1; abundance: .; j_gene: TRBJ2-7; CDR3aa: SASLAVGHYEQY
v_gene: TRBV30; abundance: .; j_gene: TRBJ2-2; CDR3aa: AWSQSGAGELF
v_gene: TRBV5-5; abundance: .; j_gene: TRBJ2-2; CDR3aa: ASSLDNSFTGELF
v_gene: TRBV4-1; abundance: .; j_gene: TRBJ1-1; CDR3aa: ASSSWGLEAF
v_gene: TRBV27; abundance: .; j_gene: TRBJ2-2; CDR3aa: ASSWSAGTGVNTGELF
v_gene: TRBV20-1; abundance: .; j_gene: TRBJ1-1; CDR3aa: SARDRTQFLPMANTEAF
v_gene: TRBV20-1; abundance: .; j_gene: TRBJ2-7; CDR3aa: SATPGLAGYEQY
v_gene: TRBV12-3/TRBV12-4; abundance: .; j_gene: TRBJ1-1; CDR3aa: ASSLAPGDTEAF
v_gene: TRBV4-1; abundance: .; j_gene: TRBJ2-7; CDR3aa: ASRPTGGKEQY
v_gene: TRBV4-1; abundance: .; j_gene: TRBJ2-7; CDR3aa: ASSQGVVRYEQY
v_gene: TRBV12-3/TRBV12-4; abundance: .; j_gene: TRBJ1-6; CDR3aa: ASSWGGFRDSPLH
v_gene: TRBV21-1; abundance: .; j_gene: TRBJ1-4; CDR3aa: ASSRGGAEKLF
v_gene: TRBV5-5; abundance: few; j_gene: TRBJ1-4; CDR3aa: ASSEVPGQGRLEKLF
v_gene: TRBV20-1; abundance: few; j_gene: TRBJ1-1; CDR3aa: SAATGMNTEAF
v_gene: TRBV6-1; abundance: few; j_gene: TRBJ1-5; CDR3aa: ASSPMGGIHNQPQH
v_gene: TRBV11-1; abundance: few; j_gene: TRBJ1-2; CDR3aa: ASSRTGGAKDGYT
v_gene: TRBV5-1; abundance: few; j_gene: TRBJ2-2; CDR3aa: ASCRDSNTGELF
v_gene: TRBV12-3/TRBV12-4; abundance: .; j_gene: TRBJ1-1; CDR3aa: ASGTRQGAF
v_gene: TRBV6-2/TRBV6-3; abundance: .; j_gene: TRBJ1-2; CDR3aa: ASSPTGKKNYGYT
v_gene: TRBV9; abundance: few; j_gene: TRBJ2-5; CDR3aa: ASSFGQGKETQY
v_gene: TRBV3-1; abundance: .; j_gene: TRBJ1-2; CDR3aa: ASSQSDYYGYT
v_gene: TRBV15; abundance: many; j_gene: TRBJ1-1; CDR3aa: ATSSRLGNTEAF
v_gene: TRBV7-8; abundance: .; j_gene: TRBJ1-1; CDR3aa: ASSRQGASQAF
v_gene: TRBV29-1; abundance: .; j_gene: TRBJ1-1; CDR3aa: SVEGVVAEAF
v_gene: TRBV5-4; abundance: .; j_gene: TRBJ1-2; CDR3aa: ASSLKNREGGYT
v_gene: TRBV5-6; abundance: few; j_gene: TRBJ2-2; CDR3aa: ASSPKTLGTGELF
v_gene: TRBV5-1; abundance: .; j_gene: TRBJ2-7; CDR3aa: ASSFNTRATYEQY